One TCR beta chain is described in this entry. The antigen remains undetermined. Each sample had two DNA replicates, roughly 0.48 ug blood or approximately 1.5 ug tissue. Profiled with immunoSEQ multiplex PCR; TCRdb holds only in-frame clones, not every one. The repertoire holds 55,000 to 70,000 clones, with around 80% as singletons. The data were taken from a study of early stage breast cancer tumors. Findings and limits, study-wide: Tumors had approximately 2.5-fold higher T cell density and higher clonality than adjacent normal breast tissue.

The ends were cut back, 0 bases at V and 8 bases at J, with 11 bases in the middle. CDR3 length: 14 amino acids. The germline V gene encodes CDR1 SGHRS and CDR2 YFSETQ. Source material: blood. The gene calls are TRBV5-1 and TRBJ1-4; a possible D gene is TRBD1 (6 bases). This receptor was obtained from a person aged 40-50 years with breast cancer. This CDR3 is CASSLVGGEEKLFF. CDR3 sequence (DNA): TGCGCCAGCAGCTTGGTGGGGGGCGAGGAAAAACTGTTTTTT.